This T cell receptor beta chain was sequenced for a study of T-cell memory formation after mild COVID-19. In its sample, this clonotype was seen a few times. TCRdb redid the calling of the 5' RACE reads with MiXCR, one entry per CDR3 protein. The data hold hundreds of thousands of distinct CDR3 sequences, with approximately 16% observed a single time. This TCR was sampled from a young man who had mild COVID-19 (a few samples of this study predate the infection). Cell type and time point are not known. The sequenced material came from PBMCs or a T cell subset sorted from them (not recorded which).

The CDR3, as DNA: TGTGCCAGCAGCCATGGACTGCTAGCCAAAAACATTCAGTACTTC. Translating it yields CASSHGLLAKNIQYF. V is TRBV3-1 and J is TRBJ2-4; possibly TRBD2 for D (5 bases). Germline CDR1 reads LGHDT; CDR2 reads YNNKEL (reference sequence). This CDR3 is built from 15 residues. V gave up 3 bases and J gave up 0 bases, with 9 bases separating them.